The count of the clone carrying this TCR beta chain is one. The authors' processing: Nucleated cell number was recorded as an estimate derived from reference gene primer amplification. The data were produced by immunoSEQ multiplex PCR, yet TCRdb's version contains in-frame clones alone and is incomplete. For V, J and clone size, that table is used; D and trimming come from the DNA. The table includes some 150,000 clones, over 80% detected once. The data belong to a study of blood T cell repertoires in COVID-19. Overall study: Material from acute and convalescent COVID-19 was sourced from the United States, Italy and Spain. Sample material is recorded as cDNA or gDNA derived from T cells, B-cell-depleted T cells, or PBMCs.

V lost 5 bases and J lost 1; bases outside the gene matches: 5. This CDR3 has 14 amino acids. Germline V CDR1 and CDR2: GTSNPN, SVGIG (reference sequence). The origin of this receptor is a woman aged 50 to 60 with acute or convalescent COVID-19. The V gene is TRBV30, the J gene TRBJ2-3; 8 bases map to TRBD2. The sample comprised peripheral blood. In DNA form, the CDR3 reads TGTGCCTGGGCCCCCGGGAGGGGCACAGATACGCAGTATTTT. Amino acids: CAWAPGRGTDTQYF.